A selection of T cell receptor beta chains follows, all from one sample in a study of patients and donors after allogeneic stem cell transplantation. MiXCR, applied by TCRdb to the RT-PCR reads, yields one record per CDR3 protein. The sample shows about 960,000 distinct CDR3 sequences, about a sixth of them seen only once. Input material: blood, either unsorted or a sorted T cell fraction (not recorded which). The receptors stem from a human donor who was either an allogeneic HSCT recipient or a stem cell or donor lymphocyte infusion donor (not recorded which). It is not recorded whose cells these are; they may come from a transplant donor. CDR3s include the opening cysteine and the closing phenylalanine or tryptophan. The order of the fields is D gene, J gene, V gene, clone size, CDR3 protein, CDR3 DNA. A D gene is named only where the DNA matches it firmly. For some rows the clone size is stated as once, few or many, or as a class when expanded; others skip it.

NA TRBJ2-3 TRBV5-1 NA CASSSGTDGDTQYF TGCGCCAGCAGCTCCGGGACGGACGGAGATACGCAGTATTTT
TRBD2 TRBJ2-2 TRBV20-1 NA CSARRSGELTGELFF TGCAGTGCTAGAAGAAGCGGGGAGTTGACCGGGGAGCTGTTTTTT
NA TRBJ1-1 TRBV7-8 NA CASSLAGTWSTEAFF TGTGCCAGCAGCTTAGCGGGGACGTGGAGCACTGAAGCTTTCTTT
NA TRBJ2-2 TRBV5-4 few CASSVGPGAGELFF TGTGCCAGCAGCGTGGGGCCGGGGGCCGGGGAGCTGTTTTTT
NA TRBJ2-7 TRBV7-2 NA CASSLDGKTYEQYF TGTGCCAGCAGCTTAGACGGAAAGACCTACGAGCAGTACTTC
TRBD1 TRBJ2-1 TRBV15 few CATSSMETGTNEQFF TGTGCCACCAGCAGCATGGAGACAGGGACGAATGAGCAGTTCTTC
NA TRBJ2-2 TRBV7-9 NA CASSPQEKSTGELFF TGTGCCAGCAGCCCACAGGAGAAGTCGACAGGGGAGCTGTTTTTT
NA TRBJ2-3 TRBV2 NA CASRPNGDTQYF TGTGCCAGCAGGCCAAACGGGGATACGCAGTATTTT
NA TRBJ2-5 TRBV5-1 few CASSLGQGAGAETQYF TGCGCCAGCAGCCTAGGACAGGGCGCGGGAGCGGAGACCCAGTACTTC
TRBD2 TRBJ2-1 TRBV5-1 NA CASSFAGTSVNEQFF TGCGCCAGCAGCTTCGCCGGGACTAGCGTCAATGAGCAGTTCTTC
NA TRBJ1-3 TRBV15 few CATSREDRAGNTIYF TGTGCCACCAGCAGAGAGGACAGAGCTGGAAACACCATATATTTT
TRBD2 TRBJ2-5 TRBV5-8 NA CASQAGTSGSETQYF TGTGCCAGCCAGGCCGGGACTAGCGGGAGTGAGACCCAGTACTTC
NA TRBJ2-5 TRBV4-3 NA CASSQVFQARETQYF TGCGCCAGCAGCCAAGTGTTCCAGGCTCGAGAGACCCAGTACTTC
TRBD2 TRBJ2-7 TRBV12-3/TRBV12-4 NA CASSDRRRLANEQYF TGTGCCAGCAGTGATCGTCGGAGACTAGCCAACGAGCAGTACTTC
TRBD1 TRBJ1-2 TRBV12-3/TRBV12-4 many CASSFGQGDGYTF TGTGCCAGCAGTTTCGGACAGGGTGATGGCTACACCTTC
NA TRBJ1-2 TRBV3-1 few CASSQLQGKGGYTF TGTGCCAGCAGCCAACTACAGGGAAAAGGAGGCTACACCTTC
NA TRBJ2-1 TRBV2 few CASRGQSWGEQFF TGTGCCAGCAGAGGACAGTCCTGGGGGGAGCAGTTCTTC
NA TRBJ1-1 TRBV9 few CASSVAAGAGLKVGTEAFF TGTGCCAGCAGCGTAGCAGCAGGGGCAGGGCTGAAAGTGGGCACTGAAGCTTTCTTT
NA TRBJ1-1 TRBV25-1 many CASSVTSGDTEAFF TGTGCCAGCAGTGTAACTTCAGGGGACACTGAAGCTTTCTTT
TRBD1 TRBJ1-2 TRBV6-2/TRBV6-3 NA CASRGQGPNYGYTF TGTGCCAGCAGGGGACAGGGTCCCAACTATGGCTACACCTTC
NA TRBJ2-1 TRBV4-1 few CASSPPDRRANEQFF TGCGCCAGCAGCCCCCCCGACCGAAGAGCCAATGAGCAGTTCTTC
TRBD2 TRBJ2-3 TRBV18 NA CASSPKVSGHQDTQYF TGTGCCAGCTCACCAAAAGTTAGCGGGCATCAAGATACGCAGTATTTT
NA TRBJ2-7 TRBV5-5 few CASSFGLNKGNEQYF TGTGCCAGCAGCTTCGGACTCAATAAGGGCAACGAGCAGTACTTC
TRBD2 TRBJ2-1 TRBV5-6 NA CASSFVRGGEQFF TGTGCCAGCAGCTTTGTCCGGGGGGGGGAGCAGTTCTTC
TRBD2 TRBJ2-3 TRBV7-2 NA CASSGTSGHTDTQYF TGTGCCAGCAGCGGAACTAGCGGGCACACAGATACGCAGTATTTT
TRBD2 TRBJ2-5 TRBV12-3/TRBV12-4 NA CASSSASSRLAEETQYF TGTGCCAGCAGTTCGGCCTCGAGTAGACTAGCGGAAGAGACCCAGTACTTC
TRBD2 TRBJ2-5 TRBV5-1 NA CASVLTSGVQSQYF TGCGCCAGCGTACTGACTAGCGGGGTCCAGTCCCAGTACTTC
NA TRBJ1-4 TRBV20-1 NA CSAREGREKLFF TGCAGTGCTAGAGAGGGGCGGGAAAAACTGTTTTTT
NA TRBJ1-1 TRBV3-1 few CASSRTGVAFF TGTGCCAGCAGCCGGACGGGTGTAGCTTTCTTT
TRBD2 TRBJ2-3 TRBV7-3 once CATKRLAGTDTQYF TGTGCCACGAAACGACTAGCGGGGACAGATACGCAGTATTTT
NA TRBJ1-1 TRBV3-1 NA CASSQDDRTEAFF TGTGCCAGCAGCCAAGATGACAGAACTGAAGCTTTCTTT
NA TRBJ2-7 TRBV3-1 few CASSVRREGYEQYF TGTGCCAGCAGCGTGAGGAGAGAGGGCTACGAGCAGTACTTC
NA TRBJ1-2 TRBV2 NA CARTLQDLYGYTF TGTGCCAGGACGCTACAGGATCTGTATGGCTACACCTTC